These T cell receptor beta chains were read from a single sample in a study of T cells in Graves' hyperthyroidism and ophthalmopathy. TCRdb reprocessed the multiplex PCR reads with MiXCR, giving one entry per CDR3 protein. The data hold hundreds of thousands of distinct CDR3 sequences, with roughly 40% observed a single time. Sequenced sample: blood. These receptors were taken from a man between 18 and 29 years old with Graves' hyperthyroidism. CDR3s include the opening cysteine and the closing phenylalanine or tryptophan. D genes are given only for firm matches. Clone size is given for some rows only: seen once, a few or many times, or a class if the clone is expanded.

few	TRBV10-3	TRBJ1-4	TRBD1	CASSYSGDRREKLFF	TGTGCCAGCAGTTACAGTGGGGACAGGCGGGAAAAACTGTTTTTT
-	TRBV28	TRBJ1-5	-	CASSLGGLKQHF	TGTGCCAGCAGTTTAGGTGGCCTCAAGCAGCATTTT
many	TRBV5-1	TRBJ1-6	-	CASSLEGWDSPLHF	TGCGCCAGCAGCTTGGAGGGGTGGGATTCACCCCTCCACTTT
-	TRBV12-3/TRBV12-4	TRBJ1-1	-	CASSLNRVSEAFF	TGTGCCAGCAGTCTCAACAGGGTGTCTGAAGCTTTCTTT
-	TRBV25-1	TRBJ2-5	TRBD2	CASPGGPKETQYF	TGTGCTAGCCCGGGGGGGCCGAAGGAGACCCAGTACTTC
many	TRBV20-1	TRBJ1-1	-	CSPWGERNTEAFF	TGCAGTCCCTGGGGCGAAAGGAACACTGAAGCTTTCTTT
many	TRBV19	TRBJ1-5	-	CATRWTVGQPQHF	TGTGCCACCCGCTGGACAGTAGGTCAGCCCCAGCATTTT
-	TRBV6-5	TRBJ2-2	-	CASIGGGARTGELFF	TGTGCCAGCATCGGAGGGGGGGCCCGAACCGGGGAGCTGTTTTTT
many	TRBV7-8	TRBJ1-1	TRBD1	CASSLTGGARAFF	TGTGCCAGCAGCTTAACAGGGGGAGCTCGAGCTTTCTTT
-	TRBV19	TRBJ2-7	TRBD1	CASSIGSGQDYEQYF	TGTGCCAGTAGTATTGGGTCCGGACAGGATTACGAGCAGTACTTC
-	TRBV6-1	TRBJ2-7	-	CASSEVRVGYYEQYF	TGTGCCAGCAGTGAAGTGAGGGTGGGTTACTACGAGCAGTACTTC
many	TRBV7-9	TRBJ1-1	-	CASSLARQVAFF	TGTGCCAGCAGCTTAGCGAGGCAGGTGGCTTTCTTT
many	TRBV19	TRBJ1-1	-	CASSIKRNTEAFF	TGTGCCAGTAGTATTAAACGGAACACTGAAGCTTTCTTT
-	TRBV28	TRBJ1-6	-	CASSSTGRGSPLHF	TGTGCCAGCAGCAGCACAGGGAGGGGATCACCCCTCCACTTT
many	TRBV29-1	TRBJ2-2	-	CSVDKGRLGELFF	TGCAGCGTTGATAAGGGTCGGTTGGGGGAGCTGTTTTTT
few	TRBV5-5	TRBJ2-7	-	CASSHDRNAFYEQYF	TGTGCCAGCAGCCACGACAGGAACGCCTTTTACGAGCAGTACTTC
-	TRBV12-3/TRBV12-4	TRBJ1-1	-	CASSPSPVASEAFF	TGTGCCAGCAGTCCCTCTCCCGTAGCGAGTGAAGCTTTCTTT
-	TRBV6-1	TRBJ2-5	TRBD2	CASTLAGGYQETQYF	TGTGCCAGCACCCTAGCGGGAGGGTACCAAGAGACCCAGTACTTC
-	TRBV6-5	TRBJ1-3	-	CASSYSLSGNTIYF	TGTGCCAGCAGTTACTCGTTGAGTGGAAACACCATATATTTT
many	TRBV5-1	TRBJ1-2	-	CASSLDDRNYTF	TGCGCCAGCAGCTTGGACGACAGGAACTACACCTTC
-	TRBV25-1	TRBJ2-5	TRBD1	CATFCRDRGPEETQYF	TGTGCCACCTTTTGCCGGGACAGGGGCCCCGAGGAGACCCAGTACTTC
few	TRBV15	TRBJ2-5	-	CATIDILGGTQYF	TGTGCCACCATCGATATCCTTGGTGGTACCCAGTACTTC
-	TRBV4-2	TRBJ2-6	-	CASSQEEGVMPGANVLTF	TGTGCCAGCAGCCAAGAGGAGGGGGTCATGCCTGGGGCCAACGTCCTGACTTTC
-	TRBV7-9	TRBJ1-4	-	CASSSRFGGLNEKLLF	TGTGCCAGCAGCTCTCGTTTTGGAGGCCTTAATGAAAAACTGCTTTTT
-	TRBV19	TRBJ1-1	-	CASSIVSGETEAFF	TGTGCCAGTAGTATCGTGTCCGGTGAGACTGAAGCTTTCTTT
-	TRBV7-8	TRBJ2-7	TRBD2	CASSARFSGTSGNEQYF	TGTGCCAGCAGTGCCAGGTTTTCCGGGACTAGCGGGAACGAGCAGTACTTC
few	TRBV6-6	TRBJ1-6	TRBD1	CASRATGVRVNSPLHF	TGTGCCAGCAGGGCCACAGGGGTGAGAGTTAATTCACCCCTCCACTTT
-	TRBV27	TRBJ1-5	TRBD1	CASGPAGGSQPQHF	TGTGCCAGCGGGCCCGCAGGGGGCTCTCAGCCCCAGCATTTT